These T cell receptor beta chains were read from a single sample in a study of cytomegalovirus exposure and HLA in healthy donors. Generated by immunoSEQ multiplex PCR, the TCRdb table keeps only in-frame clones and is missing some. The table records roughly 190,000 clones, around 80% of them present only once. The sequenced sample was PBMCs. The receptors originated from a man aged 40-55 years in good health and CMV-seropositive. Each CDR3 is given with its conserved first and last residue. The D gene is left open where the match is weak. Clone sizes are given selectively: once, few, many, or a class where the clone is expanded.

V gene	clone size	D gene	J gene	CDR3 DNA	CDR3 protein
TRBV19	NA	TRBD1	TRBJ2-7	TGTGCCAGTAGCGCGGACAGGGACTCCTACGAGCAGTACTTC	CASSADRDSYEQYF
TRBV5-1	few	TRBD1	TRBJ2-5	TGCGCCAGCAGTCGGCCCCAACAGGGGGCGCGAAGGGAAGAGACCCAGTACTTC	CASSRPQQGARREETQYF
TRBV27	once	NA	TRBJ1-5	TGTGCCAGCAGTACCGGGTCGCCGGATCAGCCCCAGCATTTT	CASSTGSPDQPQHF
TRBV9	NA	NA	TRBJ2-2	TGTGCCAGCAGCTTGGTCGGCGGGGAGCTGTTTTTT	CASSLVGGELFF
TRBV10-2	NA	TRBD1	TRBJ1-3	TGCGCCAGCAGACAGGGGGCTTCTGGAAACACCATATATTTT	CASRQGASGNTIYF
TRBV14	NA	NA	TRBJ1-1	TGTGCCAGCAGCCAAGTTCGCGGGAACACTGAAGCTTTCTTT	CASSQVRGNTEAFF
TRBV7-3	once	NA	TRBJ2-1	TGTGCCAGCAGCTTAACAGGGACTGACAATGAGCAGTTCTTC	CASSLTGTDNEQFF
TRBV5-4	NA	NA	TRBJ2-1	TGTGCCAGCAGCTTGGGGTTTATGGACTCCTCCTACAATGAGCAGTTCTTC	CASSLGFMDSSYNEQFF
TRBV28	NA	NA	TRBJ1-2	TGTGCCAGCAACCTATCCGATGGCTACACCTTC	CASNLSDGYTF
TRBV4-1	NA	NA	TRBJ1-4	TGCGCCAGCAGCCAAGATGCAGGGGAAAAACTGTTTTTT	CASSQDAGEKLFF
TRBV19	once	NA	TRBJ1-1	TGTGCCAGTAGTATATTGGACAGTGTAATGAACACTGAAGCTTTCTTT	CASSILDSVMNTEAFF
TRBV11-3	NA	NA	TRBJ2-2	TGTGCCAGCAGCTTAGACAGTAACACCGGGGAGCTGTTTTTT	CASSLDSNTGELFF
TRBV10-3	NA	TRBD1	TRBJ2-1	TGTGCCATCAGTGAAGCCCCTTCGGACAGGGGGCTCAATGAGCAGTTCTTC	CAISEAPSDRGLNEQFF
TRBV2	NA	NA	TRBJ2-1	TGTGCCAGCATGGGACTTTCCTACAATGAGCAGTTCTTC	CASMGLSYNEQFF
TRBV9	NA	NA	TRBJ1-3	TGTGCCAGCAGCGTTGGGGCAAGCTCTGGAAACACCATATATTTT	CASSVGASSGNTIYF
TRBV5-1	NA	TRBD1	TRBJ1-2	TGCGCCAGCAGCTCGATGGGACAGGGGACCTATGGCTACACCTTC	CASSSMGQGTYGYTF
TRBV7-3	NA	TRBD1	TRBJ1-4	TGTGCCAGCAGCTTAATAGGGGGCGATGAAAAACTGTTTTTT	CASSLIGGDEKLFF
TRBV7-8	NA	TRBD2	TRBJ2-1	TGTGCCAGCAGACTACCGGGACTAGCGGGGGGGAGCTCCTACAATGAGCAGTTCTTC	CASRLPGLAGGSSYNEQFF
TRBV7-9	NA	NA	TRBJ2-7	TGTGCCAGCAGCGGGGGGGCCGGGAACGAGCAGTACTTC	CASSGGAGNEQYF
TRBV7-9	NA	TRBD1	TRBJ1-2	TGTGCCAGCGCCCGCCCCGGGGGACAGGGAGGATATGGCTACACCTTC	CASARPGGQGGYGYTF
TRBV15	NA	NA	TRBJ2-1	TGTGCCACCAGCAGCCCAAGGGGGGGCGAACACAATGAGCAGTTCTTC	CATSSPRGGEHNEQFF
TRBV7-9	NA	NA	TRBJ2-1	TGTGCCAGCAGCTTATTGGGCCAGTTATATGAGCAGTTCTTC	CASSLLGQLYEQFF
TRBV10-2	NA	NA	TRBJ2-5	TGCGCCAGCGGTTGGGGGCGGGGGGAGACCCAGTACTTC	CASGWGRGETQYF
TRBV30	NA	NA	TRBJ1-4	TGTGCCTGGAGTACCGGTGGTGAAAAACTGTTTTTT	CAWSTGGEKLFF
TRBV7-6	once	NA	TRBJ2-7	TGTGCCAGCATGGCTCCCCCGGGCGAGCAGTACTTC	CASMAPPGEQYF
TRBV21-1	NA	NA	TRBJ2-5	TGTGCCAGCAGAATGGGACTAGCGGGGGACTCTGAAGAGACCCAGTACTTC	CASRMGLAGDSEETQYF
TRBV6-5	once	NA	TRBJ2-7	TGTGCCAGCAGCTTCTTACAGGGACCGCTGGGAGAGCAGTACTTC	CASSFLQGPLGEQYF
TRBV4-3	few	TRBD2	TRBJ2-1	TGCGCCAGCAGCCAAGAGGTCGGGGGGACTTACAATGAGCAGTTCTTC	CASSQEVGGTYNEQFF
TRBV5-6	once	TRBD1	TRBJ1-4	TGTGCCAGCAGCTGGACAGGGGGAGGGGACACAACTAATGAAAAACTGTTTTTT	CASSWTGGGDTTNEKLFF
TRBV27	NA	NA	TRBJ2-7	TGTGCCAGCAGCCTCCAGACAGGCACCATTTCCGAGCAGTACTTC	CASSLQTGTISEQYF
TRBV2	NA	NA	TRBJ2-7	TGTGCCAGCAGTGAAGGGCTTGCAGGGGTTGGCTACGAGCAGTACTTC	CASSEGLAGVGYEQYF
TRBV15	NA	NA	TRBJ1-5	TGTGCCACCAGCGGGCGGACAGCGCAGCCCCAGCATTTT	CATSGRTAQPQHF
TRBV29-1	NA	TRBD1	TRBJ2-3	TGCAGCGGTGGGACCTGGACAGGTAAGGCCTGGGCAGATACGCAGTATTTT	CSGGTWTGKAWADTQYF
TRBV5-6	NA	NA	TRBJ2-7	TGTGCCAGCAACGGGGGAGTTCCTATGGGTTCCGGGGAGCAGTACTTC	CASNGGVPMGSGEQYF
TRBV10-3	NA	TRBD1	TRBJ2-7	TGTGCCATCAGCGTTACTCGGGACAGGGCTGCCGAGCAGTACTTC	CAISVTRDRAAEQYF
TRBV2	NA	TRBD1	TRBJ2-7	TGTGCCAGCAGTGATAGGGACAGGGTAGGGGAGCAGTACTTC	CASSDRDRVGEQYF
TRBV5-1	NA	NA	TRBJ2-6	TGCGCCAGCAGCCCCGGTCTGATTTCTGGGGCCAACGTCCTGACTTTC	CASSPGLISGANVLTF
TRBV11-2	NA	TRBD1	TRBJ1-5	TGTGCCAGCAGCCCCGGGACAGACAATTATCAGCCCCAGCATTTT	CASSPGTDNYQPQHF
TRBV30	NA	NA	TRBJ2-4	TGTGCCTGGAGTGAACTAGATGACAAAAACATTCAGTACTTC	CAWSELDDKNIQYF
TRBV28	NA	TRBD1	TRBJ1-5	TGTGCCAGCAGGATAACAGGGGGAAGTCAGCCCCAGCATTTT	CASRITGGSQPQHF